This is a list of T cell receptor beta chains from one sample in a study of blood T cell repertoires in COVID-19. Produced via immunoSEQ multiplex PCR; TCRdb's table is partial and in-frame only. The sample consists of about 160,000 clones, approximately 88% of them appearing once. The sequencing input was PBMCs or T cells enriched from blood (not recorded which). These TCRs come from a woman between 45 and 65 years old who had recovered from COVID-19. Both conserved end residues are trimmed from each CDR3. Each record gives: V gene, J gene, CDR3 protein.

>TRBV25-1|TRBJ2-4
ASSESLGTARQNIQY
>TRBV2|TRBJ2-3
ASSEEVAGIPDTQY
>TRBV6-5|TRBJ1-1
ASSRQGGLNTEAF
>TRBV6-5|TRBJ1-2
ASTENPRGRGGYT
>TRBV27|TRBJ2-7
ASSYPSQGVGSEQY
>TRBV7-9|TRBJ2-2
ASSLLETTNTGELF
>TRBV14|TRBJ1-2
ASSQGIGTLYGYT
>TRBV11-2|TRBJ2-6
ASSWTGGTGGANVLT
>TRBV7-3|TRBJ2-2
ASSPLAGDLTGELF
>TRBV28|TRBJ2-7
ASSFGEQY
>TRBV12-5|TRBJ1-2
ASGFAQGGYT
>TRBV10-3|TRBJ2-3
AISRLGGPTDTQY
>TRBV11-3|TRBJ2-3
ASSPFGGQSDTQY
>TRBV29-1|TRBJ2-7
SAGRGADEQY
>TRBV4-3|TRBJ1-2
ASSQSDRRYGYT
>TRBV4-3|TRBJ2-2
ASSQDGERLGELF
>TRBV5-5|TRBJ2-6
ASSYAGARGANVLT
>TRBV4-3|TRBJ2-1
ASSQAGGTDNEQF
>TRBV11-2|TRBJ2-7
ASSYSGTRARRGYEQY
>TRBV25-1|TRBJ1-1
ASRSTGMNTEAF
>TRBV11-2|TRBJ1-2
ASSLELARGRLYGYT
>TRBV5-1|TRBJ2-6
ASTPGAGAGGGANVLT
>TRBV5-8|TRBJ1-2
ASSLARGGSYGYT
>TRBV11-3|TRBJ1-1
ASSFPGQGDTEAF
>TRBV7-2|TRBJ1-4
ASSLHGPTGGEKLF